These 17 T cell receptor beta chains were sequenced from one sample in a study of CD8+CD57+ T cells in acquired aplastic anemia. It was genomic DNA that served as the template for profiling TCR beta VDJ and CDR3. TCRdb called the reads again in MiXCR, with one record for every CDR3 protein. The top ten hold 4% of the sample, which has hundreds of thousands of distinct CDR3 sequences, 60% to 80% seen once. The sample comprised sorted CD4+, CD8+, or CD8+CD57+ T cells (not recorded which) from PBMCs. These receptors were collected from a human donor in good health, serving as a control.

This clonotype was found many times. The chain is built from TRBV19 and TRBJ1-1; 11 nucleotides match TRBD1. The CDR3 consists of 17 residues. After removal of 5 bases from V and 4 bases from J, the junction contained 12 bases not matched to a gene. Germline CDR1 and CDR2: LNHDA and SQIVND (reference sequence). The CDR3 region is CASSPQDRGRWSTEAFF. The CDR3 DNA reads as TGTGCCAGTAGTCCTCAGGACAGGGGGCGATGGAGCACTGAAGCTTTCTTT.

The J gene is TRBJ1-1, the V gene TRBV5-1, with 10 bases aligning to TRBD1. V was clipped by 0 bases and J by 4 bases; unmatched bases: 6. The CDR3 is made up of 16 amino acids. CDR1 is SGHRS and CDR2 is YFSETQ in the germline V gene. The CDR3 reads CASSLGTGGFGTEAFF. The CDR3 DNA follows: TGCGCCAGCAGCTTGGGGACAGGGGGTTTTGGCACTGAAGCTTTCTTT. The full variable domain, completed using reference TRBV5-1 and TRBJ1-1, is KAGVTQTPRYLIKTRGQQVTLSCSPISGHRSVSWYQQTPGQGLQFLFEYFSETQRNKGNFPGRFSGRQFSNSRSEMNVSTLELGDSALYLCASSLGTGGFGTEAFFGQGTRLTVV.

This clonotype was counted ten times or more. The chain links TRBV20-1 to TRBJ2-1; 12 nucleotides match TRBD2. CDR1 is DFQATT, CDR2 SNEGSKA, per germline (reference sequence). Trimming took 6 bases from V and 8 from J; bases not matched to a gene: 8. The CDR3 runs 14 residues. CDR3 protein: CSAITSGGSYEQFF. In nucleotides, the CDR3 is TGCAGTGCAATTACTAGCGGGGGGTCGTATGAGCAGTTCTTC.

This chain uses TRBV5-5 with TRBJ2-7; D is possibly TRBD1 (5 bases). CDR1 SGHKS and CDR2 YYEKEE come from the germline V gene (reference sequence). V was clipped by 2 bases and J by 4 bases, with 22 bases between them. The CDR3 extends over 17 amino acids. The CDR3 loop reads CASSFEDQPQGLYEQYF. In nucleotides, the CDR3 is TGTGCCAGCAGCTTCGAGGATCAGCCCCAGGGTTTGTACGAGCAGTACTTC.

This chain uses TRBV6-1 with TRBJ1-6; maybe TRBD1 (6 bases). This CDR3 has 12 amino acids. CDR1 is MNHNS, CDR2 SASEGT, per germline. The V end was cut by 11 bases, the J end by 11 bases, with 16 bases between. This CDR3 reads CAAASGGPPLHF. The CDR3 region has the DNA TGTGCCGCGGCGAGCGGGGGGCCACCCCTCCACTTT.

This clonotype was counted a single time. This rearrangement joins TRBV15 to TRBJ1-3, with D unresolved. Trimming cost V 1 base and J 11 bases, with 15 bases left between them. The CDR3 has 14 amino acids. The germline V gene encodes CDR1 LNHNV and CDR2 YYDKDF (reference sequence). The CDR3 nucleotides read TGTGCCACCAGCAGAGGCAGCTCTGGAAAACCCATATATTTT. This translates into CATSRGSSGKPIYF.

This sequence joins TRBV12-3 or TRBV12-4 and TRBJ1-3, with D hard to call. Trimming removed 6 bases from V and 5 bases from J, with 14 bases in between. The CDR3 runs 14 residues. As DNA, the CDR3 is TGTGCCAGCAGCCCCGGGTTTCCCCGAAACACCATATATTTT. It codes for CASSPGFPRNTIYF.

Notes on this clonotype: A read error may produce the germline difference seen at one junction end. The chain carries TRBV7-2 and TRBJ1-1, with D unresolved. The germline CDR1 and CDR2 sequences are SGHTA and FQGNSA. The CDR3 covers 13 residues. CDR3 nucleotides: TGTGCCAGCAGTCCTCAGCGATTCACCGGGGAGCTGTTT. Translated: CASSPQRFTGELF.

This chain joins TRBV20-1 and TRBJ2-7, with D perhaps TRBD2 (5 bases). V shed 5 bases and J shed 5 bases, with 25 bases lying between them. The CDR3 totals 16 residues. CDR1 DFQATT and CDR2 SNEGSKA come from the germline V gene (reference sequence). The CDR3 nucleotides read TGCAGTGCTCCACGCAGGCAAGACTATGCGTTCGACGAGCAGTACTTC. The encoded protein is CSAPRRQDYAFDEQYF.

There are many counts of this clonotype. The rearrangement joins TRBV10-2 to TRBJ2-7, with 8 bases lining up with TRBD1. Germline V gene sequence: CDR1 WSHSY, CDR2 SAAADI. This CDR3 region has 15 residues. The ends lost 7 bases at V and 5 bases at J; junction bases unmatched: 13. In DNA form, the CDR3 reads TGCGCCAGCACCTCCGGGACAGGCCCAGCAGACGAGCAGTACTTC. Its protein product is CASTSGTGPADEQYF.

This clonotype occurred many times. The rearrangement links TRBV5-1 to TRBJ1-3, with TRBD1 matching 8 bases. The CDR3 has 14 amino acids. V was clipped by 4 bases and J by 2 bases; unmatched bases: 2. The germline V gene has CDR1 SGHRS and CDR2 YFSETQ. CDR3 sequence (DNA): TGCGCCAGCAGCCTGACAGGGGCTGGAAACACCATATATTTT. It codes for CASSLTGAGNTIYF.

On this clonotype: One end of the junction is discordant with germline, which a read error may explain. This chain uses TRBV15 with TRBJ1-1; the D gene is possibly TRBD1 (5 bases). The length of the CDR3 is 18 residues. From germline, CDR1 is LNHNV and CDR2 YYDKDF (reference sequence). In nucleotides, the CDR3 is TGTGCCACCAGCAGAGATCCGGCAGGGATTGGATTGAGCACTGAGGCTTTCTTT. Its protein is CATSRDPAGIGLSTEAFF.

This clonotype appeared many times. This chain joins TRBV7-6 and TRBJ2-5; D remains ambiguous. With 0 bases removed from V and 4 bases from J, the gap between germline ends came to 6 bases. This CDR3 has 13 amino acids. CDR1 is SGHVS and CDR2 is FNYEAQ in the germline V gene. The CDR3 loop is CASSLAPGETQYF. The CDR3 coding sequence is TGTGCCAGCAGCTTAGCCCCGGGAGAGACCCAGTACTTC.

As for this clonotype: The final CDR3 position lacks the conserved phenylalanine or tryptophan, pointing to a likely read error. It is unclear where the CDR3 begins or ends on the DNA, so no DNA is shown, and the CDR3 is as TCRdb lists it. The CDR3 sequence: CASSTGTYQPHY. This chain uses TRBV2 with TRBJ2-7. Germline V lookup: CDR1 SNHLY, CDR2 FYNNEI. The CDR3 extends over 12 residues, inclusive of both ends.

A single count supports this clonotype. A much larger clone is a single base away; this may be a read error. This chain connects TRBV12-3 or TRBV12-4 to TRBJ2-1; TRBD1 matches at 10 bases. The CDR3 totals 17 residues. CDR3: CASSYSRGQGSCNEQFF. The CDR3 DNA is TGTGCCAGCAGTTACTCGAGGGGACAGGGGTCCTGCAATGAGCAGTTCTTC.

As concerns this clonotype: The limits of the CDR3 on the DNA are not certain, so only TCRdb's listed CDR3 is given. J is TRBJ1-2 and V is TRBV20-1. Ends included, the CDR3 has 12 residues. Germline CDR1 DFQATT, CDR2 SNEGSKA (reference sequence). CDR3 protein: CSASGQDYGCTF.

Worth noting for this clonotype: A read error may account for a junction end that differs from germline. J is TRBJ2-1 and V is TRBV7-3; D possibly corresponds to TRBD1 (5 bases). The germline CDR1 and CDR2 sequences are SGHTA and FQGTGA. This CDR3 contains 14 residues. CDR3 residues: CASSLQQADNGQHF. In nucleotides, the CDR3 is TGTGCCAGCAGTTTACAACAGGCCGACAATGGGCAGCACTTC.